The rows below give T cell receptor beta chains drawn from one sample of a study of prognosis after radiotherapy for stage I lung cancer. From the multiplex PCR reads, TCRdb called clonotypes with MiXCR, one entry per CDR3 protein. The top ten hold roughly 60% of the sample, which has fewer than 25,000 distinct CDR3 sequences, about 37% seen once. The input for sequencing was PBMCs, taken before or after stereotactic body radiation therapy (not recorded which). These receptors came from a donor aged 50 or older with non-small cell lung cancer. Each CDR3 is given with its conserved first and last residue. A D gene is named only where the DNA matches it firmly. A clone size is listed for some rows: how often the clone was seen (once, few, many), or a class if it is expanded.

v_call	j_call	d_call	clone_size	cdr3_aa	cdr3_nt
TRBV11-3	TRBJ2-7	TRBD2	many	CASSRLGTSYEQYF	TGTGCCAGCAGCCGACTCGGGACTAGCTACGAGCAGTACTTC
TRBV9	TRBJ2-2	TRBD1	many	CASSAWGQENTGELFF	TGTGCCAGCAGCGCGTGGGGACAGGAGAACACCGGGGAGCTGTTTTTT
TRBV7-9	TRBJ1-6	-	many	CASSLAGAEGSPLHF	TGTGCCAGCAGCTTGGCAGGGGCTGAGGGTTCACCCCTCCACTTT
TRBV4-3	TRBJ1-4	TRBD1	few	CASSPRDRGNEKLFF	TGCGCCAGCAGCCCGAGGGACAGGGGAAATGAAAAACTGTTTTTT
TRBV4-3	TRBJ2-6	-	many	CASSQELSGRTSGANVLTF	TGCGCCAGCAGCCAAGAGTTGTCAGGGCGGACGTCTGGGGCCAACGTCCTGACTTTC
TRBV2	TRBJ1-4	-	many	CASRVTRLTEKLFF	TGTGCCAGCAGAGTCACAAGGCTGACTGAAAAACTGTTTTTT
TRBV6-1	TRBJ1-6	TRBD1	-	CTSSRLGQGASSPLHF	TGTACCAGCTCGCGTCTAGGACAGGGGGCAAGTTCACCCCTCCACTTT
TRBV20-1	TRBJ2-7	TRBD2	-	CSAPRGSEQYF	TGCAGTGCCCCGCGGGGGAGCGAGCAGTACTTC
TRBV20-1	TRBJ2-5	-	-	CSVPGFGRFRETQYF	TGCAGTGTCCCGGGTTTTGGTCGTTTTCGAGAGACCCAGTACTTC
TRBV28	TRBJ1-1	-	-	CASSFDRDTEAFF	TGTGCCAGCAGTTTCGACAGAGACACTGAAGCTTTCTTT
TRBV7-2	TRBJ2-1	-	many	CASSTDRSYNEQFF	TGTGCCAGCAGTACGGACCGCTCCTACAATGAGCAGTTCTTC
TRBV7-2	TRBJ2-2	-	many	CASSSRYTGELFF	TGTGCCAGCAGCTCCAGATACACCGGGGAGCTGTTTTTT
TRBV30	TRBJ1-1	-	-	CAWSAGHEAFF	TGTGCCTGGAGTGCCGGACACGAAGCTTTCTTT
TRBV4-1	TRBJ2-7	TRBD2	many	CASSQLTSGRYEQYF	TGCGCCAGCAGCCAGTTGACTAGCGGCCGCTACGAGCAGTACTTC